The text below deals with one T cell receptor (beta chain). The antigen is unknown. TCRdb reanalysed the 5' RACE reads using MiXCR and keeps one entry per CDR3 protein. This sample carries 750,000 to 950,000 distinct CDR3 sequences, 9% to 15% of them seen once, and the ten largest clones take roughly 1.5%. This entry is derived from a study of identical twins. Overall study findings and caveats: Excess sharing between twins was weaker in beta out-of-frame sequences.

Only healthy Caucasians were included as donors. This CDR3 region has 16 residues. Germline values: CDR1 MGHDK, CDR2 SYGVNS. Deletions cut 3 bases from V and 0 bases from J, with 11 bases between. This sample was shared with a second study, whose subject was yellow fever vaccine responses in identical twins.

Sequences were obtained from PBMCs. The clonotype comes from a woman aged 18-29 years in good health. The genes are TRBV25-1 and TRBJ2-2; no clear D gene. CDR3 region: CASSDDGVANTGELFF. The CDR3, as DNA: TGTGCCAGCAGTGATGATGGTGTGGCGAACACCGGGGAGCTGTTTTTT.